This is a list of T cell receptor beta chains from one sample in a study of beta chain features in type 1 diabetes. Profiled with immunoSEQ multiplex PCR; TCRdb holds only in-frame clones, not every one. The sample carries roughly 150,000 clones, 6.5% to 8.5% recorded once. The sample consisted of central memory CD4+ T cells from blood. These receptors all come from a man between 18 and 29 years old with type 1 diabetes. Both conserved end residues are part of each CDR3. The order of the fields is V gene, CDR3 protein.

TRBV12-5 | CASGLVAGLSNNEQFF
TRBV30 | CAWSVRGYEQYF
TRBV9 | CASSVISGGAFETQYF
TRBV30 | CAWDDGGANYGYTF
TRBV11-2 | CASSLTAYSVMNTEAFF
TRBV5-4 | CASSSTSVSYNEQFF
TRBV5-8 | CASSRGSEAFF
TRBV19 | CASKPGYSGNTIYF
TRBV6-6 | CASSYSRGHNSPLHF
TRBV2 | CASVPGPEDGYTF
TRBV13 | CASSTKTGANVLTF
TRBV19 | CASSRRDRVLTYEQYF
TRBV30 | CAWEHGTGEKYNEQFF
TRBV6-5 | CASSYSSSGSYEQYF
TRBV30 | CAWSVSGAHVAFF
TRBV11-2 | CASSLDPTGLYEQYF
TRBV4-2 | CASSQQGQGLEKLFF
TRBV30 | CARLPGLAITDTQYF
TRBV6-6 | CASSSDRAHEQYF
TRBV5-1 | CASSLISHRITDTQYF
TRBV2 | CASSESRAPDTGELFF
TRBV28 | CASSDRLAGRGAVQYF
TRBV30 | CAWSAGPGRDSGNTIYF
TRBV5-1 | CASSFAGREYEQYF
TRBV9 | CASSVQGNTEAFF
TRBV29-1 | CSGGGGAYSEQYF
TRBV15 | CATSKRQGGVDEQFF
TRBV2 | CASRARTSGGYNEQFF
TRBV15 | CATSRVMRTSTDTQYF
TRBV10-3 | CASRSPLRGYGYTF
TRBV30 | CAWRDYGTGGSYGYTF